The 26 T cell receptor beta chains below come from one sample, sequenced in a study of siplizumab effects on memory and regulatory T cells (dated by TCRdb to the late 2010s). Libraries were built with the immunoSEQ multiplex PCR assay. TCRdb limited this immuneACCESS table to in-frame rearrangements with V and J called. A share of clones is missing; checked studies link under half to unresolved V genes, and the rest is unexplained. For this sample the table gives approximately 75,000 clones, of which just over 90% were detected only once. The top ten clones comprise roughly 5.2% of the sample. Sequenced material: CD8+ T cells sorted from blood. These receptors were collected from a human donor in good health.

This rearrangement joins TRBV18 to TRBJ2-2; 8 nucleotides match TRBD1. V dropped 5 bases and J dropped 4; count of bases not matched to a gene: 9. CDR1 KGHSH and CDR2 LQKENI come from the germline V gene. CDR3 length: 16 residues. The CDR3 here is CASSVTGTGFTGELFF. The CDR3 bases are TGTGCCAGCTCAGTGACCGGGACAGGATTCACCGGGGAGCTGTTTTTT.

About this clone itself: The sample holds other DNA sequences that translate to the same CDR3. The chain joins TRBV6-1 to TRBJ1-5; D gene uncertain. The CDR3 runs to 13 residues. Trimming pared 4 bases from V and 10 bases from J, leaving 14 bases between. The germline gives CDR1 MNHNS, CDR2 SASEGT. CDR3: CASSGLTGQPQHF. CDR3 in DNA: TGTGCCAGCAGTGGCCTCACGGGTCAACCCCAGCATTTT.

V gene TRBV5-1 combines with J gene TRBJ2-7; D is perhaps TRBD2 (5 bases). The CDR3 runs to 15 residues. Trimming removed 0 bases from V and 3 bases from J, with 13 bases in between. Germline values: CDR1 SGHRS, CDR2 YFSETQ. CDR3: CASSLERFTHYEQYF. The CDR3 DNA sequence: TGCGCCAGCAGCTTGGAGCGGTTTACGCACTACGAGCAGTACTTC.

The chain links TRBV15 to TRBJ2-2; 8 nucleotides line up with TRBD1. The CDR3 sequence is 15 residues long. The junction had 7 bases not matched to a gene; V was cut back by 4 bases and J by 6 bases. The germline V gene encodes CDR1 LNHNV and CDR2 YYDKDF (reference sequence). The CDR3 DNA reads TGTGCCACCAGCACCCGTTTGGACAGGGCCGGGGAGCTGTTTTTT. This sequence encodes CATSTRLDRAGELFF.

The rearrangement links TRBV19 to TRBJ1-1; possible D gene TRBD1, 6 bases. Between the trimmed V and J ends, which lost 3 bases and 2 bases, there was a span of 10 bases. Germline CDR1 and CDR2: LNHDA and SQIVND (reference sequence). This CDR3 contains 14 residues. The CDR3 bases are TGTGCCAGTAGTATGCAACAGGGAAACACTGAAGCTTTCTTT. Translating gives CASSMQQGNTEAFF.

This clone came up once. This chain links TRBV6-5 with TRBJ2-5; TRBD2 aligns across 8 bases. CDR3 length: 13 amino acids. After removal of 11 bases from V and 5 bases from J, the junction contained 10 bases not matched to a gene. The germline V gene has CDR1 MNHEY and CDR2 SVGAGI. This chain's CDR3 is CASGGGAGETQYF. The CDR3 DNA reads TGTGCCTCCGGGGGGGGCGCGGGGGAGACCCAGTACTTC.

The chain joins TRBV4-2 to TRBJ2-7, with TRBD1 as a possible D gene (5 bases). Germline V gene sequence: CDR1 LGHNA, CDR2 YNFKEQ. Trimming removed 5 bases at V and 2 bases at J, with 13 bases between. This CDR3 spans 14 amino acids. CDR3 bases: TGTGCCAGCAGCTGGGCAGGGAATCCCTACGAGCAGTACTTC. It codes for CASSWAGNPYEQYF.

The genes are TRBV6-5 and TRBJ2-2; D call uncertain. The CDR3 contains 13 residues. V gave up 2 bases and J gave up 5 bases, with 6 bases separating them. In germline, CDR1 is MNHEY, CDR2 SVGAGI. CDR3 in DNA: TGTGCCAGCAGTTACGGTGGGACCGGGGAGCTGTTTTTT. Its translation is CASSYGGTGELFF.

The rearrangement links TRBV7-3 to TRBJ2-3; 7 nucleotides agree with TRBD2. This CDR3 is 15 amino acids long. Trimming removed 2 bases from V and 3 bases from J; junction bases left unmatched: 5. Per the germline V gene, CDR1 is SGHTA and CDR2 is FQGTGA. CDR3 sequence reads: CASSLGGEGTDTQYF. CDR3 coding DNA: TGTGCCAGCAGCTTAGGGGGGGAAGGGACAGATACGCAGTATTTT.

This rearrangement joins TRBV7-9 to TRBJ2-3, with TRBD2 matching 11 bases. The ends lost 5 bases at V and 4 bases at J; junction bases unmatched: 8. The CDR3 has 16 residues. CDR1 and CDR2 (germline): SEHNR, FQNEAQ (reference sequence). The CDR3 nucleotides are TGTGCCAGCAGCCAAAGCCTAGCGGGGGGTGCAGATACGCAGTATTTT. Its protein product is CASSQSLAGGADTQYF.

The chain employs TRBV14 and TRBJ2-7; TRBD2 agrees at 13 bases. CDR3 length: 16 residues. The trim removed 4 bases at V and 2 bases at J, leaving 5 bases unmatched. Germline CDR1 is SGHDN and CDR2 is FVKESK. The chain's CDR3 is CASSPGLAGPTYEQYF. Here the CDR3 DNA reads TGTGCCAGCAGCCCGGGACTAGCGGGACCAACCTACGAGCAGTACTTC.

This sequence joins TRBV21-1 and TRBJ2-3; the table's D call of TRBD1 was not tested on the DNA. TRBV21-1 represents a pseudogene. This CDR3 contains 17 residues. The CDR3 nucleotides read TGTGCCAGCAGCAAGCGGCCTCAGGGGGAGATCACAGATACGCAGTATTTT. Residues: CASSKRPQGEITDTQYF.

The V call is TRBV9, the J call TRBJ2-2, with 10 bases aligning to TRBD2. The ends lost 4 bases at V and 4 bases at J; junction bases unmatched: 4. Germline assignment: CDR1 SGDLS and CDR2 YYNGEE. There are 15 residues in the CDR3. CDR3 amino acids: CASSPSGGATGELFF. CDR3 coding DNA: TGTGCCAGCAGCCCAAGCGGGGGGGCCACCGGGGAGCTGTTTTTT.

The chain employs TRBV7-2 and TRBJ2-5; a possible D gene is TRBD1 (7 bases). The germline gives CDR1 SGHTA, CDR2 FQGNSA. This CDR3 has 17 amino acids. Trimming removed 2 bases from V and 5 bases from J, with 21 bases in between. CDR3 in DNA: TGTGCCAGCAGCTTACGTGAAGGGGGCAAAGGAGGGGAGACCCAGTACTTC. Translated: CASSLREGGKGGETQYF.

The genes are TRBV11-2 and TRBJ2-3; TRBD2 matches at 7 bases. The CDR3 consists of 15 residues. Trimming cost V 1 base and J 2 bases; bases outside gene matches: 3. Germline assignment: CDR1 SGHAT and CDR2 FQNNGV. CDR3 protein: CASSLASGPTDTQYF. The CDR3, as DNA: TGTGCCAGCAGCTTAGCTAGCGGTCCCACAGATACGCAGTATTTT.

The chain joins TRBV19 to TRBJ2-2, with D unclear. CDR3 length equals 15 residues. The germline V gene encodes CDR1 LNHDA and CDR2 SQIVND (reference sequence). V was clipped by 1 base and J by 0 bases, with 6 bases between them. For the CDR3, the DNA is TGTGCCAGTAGTATAGGCAGGTCGAACACCGGGGAGCTGTTTTTT. Protein: CASSIGRSNTGELFF.

The chain links TRBV19 to TRBJ2-1; TRBD2 matches at 12 bases. The germline V gene has CDR1 LNHDA and CDR2 SQIVND (reference sequence). J lost 5 bases, V lost 5 bases, and 4 bases had no gene match. CDR3 length equals 15 residues. CDR3 bases: TGTGCCAGTAGTCCTAGCGGGGGGGCCAACAATGAGCAGTTCTTC. This codes for CASSPSGGANNEQFF.

The V and J genes are TRBV25-1 and TRBJ2-1; weak D call: TRBD1 (5 bases). V gave up 4 bases and J gave up 0 bases, with 16 bases separating them. CDR1 is MGHDK, CDR2 SYGVNS, per germline. The CDR3 has 17 amino acids. The CDR3 is CASSGPSGHLSYNEQFF. In DNA, the CDR3 is TGTGCCAGCAGTGGGCCGTCCGGACACCTCTCCTACAATGAGCAGTTCTTC.

The CDR3: CASSTPPTRATDTQYF. In DNA, the CDR3 is TGTGCCAGCAGTACACCCCCCACTCGGGCCACAGATACGCAGTATTTT. The V gene is TRBV2, the J gene TRBJ2-3; D ambiguous. V lost 5 bases, J lost 2 bases, and 17 bases lay in between. The CDR3 loop spans 16 amino acids. CDR1 and CDR2 from the germline V gene are SNHLY and FYNNEI.

J is TRBJ1-5 and V is TRBV27, with D perhaps matching TRBD1 (5 bases). Germline lookup yields CDR1 MNHEY and CDR2 SMNVEV (reference sequence). V lost 5 bases and J lost 0, with 11 bases in between. The CDR3 spans 15 residues. This CDR3 is CASSPQAYSNQPQHF. DNA of the CDR3: TGTGCCAGCAGTCCACAGGCTTATAGCAATCAGCCCCAGCATTTT.

The CDR3 loop reads CASSINGQGYEQYF. CDR3 sequence (DNA): TGTGCCAGTAGTATAAATGGACAGGGATACGAGCAGTACTTC. The rearrangement joins TRBV19 to TRBJ2-7; 8 bases are shared with TRBD1. V trimming: 2 bases; J trimming: 4 bases; junction bases outside the gene matches: 4. Germline V CDR1 and CDR2: LNHDA, SQIVND (reference sequence). This CDR3 comprises 14 residues.

This chain connects TRBV5-1 to TRBJ1-1; D is unclear. Germline V gives CDR1 SGHRS, CDR2 YFSETQ. CDR3 length: 12 residues. V lost 6 bases, J lost 1 base, and 7 bases lay in between. The CDR3 nucleotides read TGCGCCAGCACCGGGGAGAACACTGAAGCTTTCTTT. Amino acid sequence: CASTGENTEAFF. Combining the CDR3 with reference TRBV5-1 and TRBJ1-1 gives the whole variable domain KAGVTQTPRYLIKTRGQQVTLSCSPISGHRSVSWYQQTPGQGLQFLFEYFSETQRNKGNFPGRFSGRQFSNSRSEMNVSTLELGDSALYLCASTGENTEAFFGQGTRLTVV.

The chain carries TRBV5-4 and TRBJ2-7; 12 nucleotides align to TRBD1. Trimming at V came to 8 bases and at J to 5 bases, leaving 17 bases not matched to a gene. The CDR3 contains 17 residues. From germline, CDR1 is SGHNT and CDR2 YYREEE (reference sequence). DNA of the CDR3: TGTGCCAGTAGTACCGGGACAGGGGGCGCGACCGATCACGAGCAGTACTTC. The encoded protein is CASSTGTGGATDHEQYF.

This sequence joins TRBV19 and TRBJ2-2; tentative D call: TRBD1 (6 bases). Germline assignment: CDR1 LNHDA and CDR2 SQIVND (reference sequence). The CDR3 is 13 residues long. The V end lost 10 bases, the J end lost 5 bases, and 14 bases lay between the germline ends. CDR3 sequence (DNA): TGTGCCACTAGGACAGCAGTGACCGGGGAGCTGTTTTTT. Its translation: CATRTAVTGELFF. The whole variable domain, remainder taken from reference TRBV19 and TRBJ2-2, is DGGITQSPKYLFRKEGQNVTLSCEQNLNHDAMYWYRQDPGQGLRLIYYSQIVNDFQKGDIAEGYSVSREKKESFPLTVTSAQKNPTAFYLCATRTAVTGELFFGEGSRLTVL.

The sample holds one count of this clone. The CDR3 sequence is CASTPGHGDTQETQYF. DNA of the CDR3: TGTGCCAGCACCCCCGGTCATGGGGACACCCAAGAGACCCAGTACTTC. The genes are TRBV5-8 and TRBJ2-5, with D possibly matching TRBD1 (6 bases). V gave up 6 bases and J gave up 1 base, with 19 bases separating them. CDR3 length equals 16 residues. Germline CDR1 and CDR2: SGHTS and YDEGEE.

The V gene is TRBV6-5, the J gene TRBJ2-7; D uncertain. V lost 5 bases and J 0 bases, leaving 2 bases between the germline ends. Germline CDR1 and CDR2: MNHEY and SVGAGI. The CDR3 loop spans 11 amino acids. CDR3 sequence: CASSTSYEQYF. Written as DNA, the CDR3 is TGTGCCAGCAGTACCTCCTACGAGCAGTACTTC.